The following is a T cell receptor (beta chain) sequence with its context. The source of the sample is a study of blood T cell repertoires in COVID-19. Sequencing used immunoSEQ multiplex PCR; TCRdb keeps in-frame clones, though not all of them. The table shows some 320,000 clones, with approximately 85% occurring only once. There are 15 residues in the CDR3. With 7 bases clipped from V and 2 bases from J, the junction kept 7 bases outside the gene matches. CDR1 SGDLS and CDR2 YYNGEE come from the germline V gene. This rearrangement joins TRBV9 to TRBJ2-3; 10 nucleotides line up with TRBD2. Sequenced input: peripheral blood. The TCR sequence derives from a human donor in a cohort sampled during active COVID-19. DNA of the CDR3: TGTGCCAGCTCAGGACTAGCGGCAACCACAGATACGCAGTATTTT. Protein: CASSGLAATTDTQYF.